The 10 T cell receptor beta chains given below trace back to one sample, sequenced in a study of CD8+CD57+ T cells in acquired aplastic anemia. The authors sequenced patients whose flow cytometry had shown CD8+CD57+ cell expansion. Using genomic DNA as the template, TCR beta VDJ and CDR3 profiling was carried out. In TCRdb, the reads were re-called with MiXCR into one record per CDR3 protein. The table has around 250,000 distinct CDR3 sequences, roughly 80% seen once. Material: sorted CD4+, CD8+, or CD8+CD57+ T cells (not recorded which) from PBMCs. The receptors originated from a human donor with aplastic anemia.

In the case of this clonotype: Given a much more abundant clone one base away, this may be a read error. This chain uses TRBV11-3 with TRBJ1-1; 7 nucleotides align to TRBD1. The CDR3 sequence is 14 residues long. Germline V gene data show CDR1 as SGHNT and CDR2 as YENEEA. CDR3: CASSIDLTGTEAFF. DNA of the CDR3: TGTGCCAGCAGCATAGATCTGACAGGGACTGAAGCTTTCTTT.

This chain connects TRBV24-1 to TRBJ2-3, with 8 positions matching TRBD2. CDR1 and CDR2 from the germline V gene are KGHDR and SFDVKD. Trimming cost V 9 bases and J 10 bases; bases outside gene matches: 17. This CDR3 region has 15 residues. The CDR3 bases are TGTGCCACCGGTACCGGCGGGAGGAGGTATGATCCGCAGTATTTT. It encodes CATGTGGRRYDPQYF.

The rearrangement links TRBV13 to TRBJ2-1; the D gene is possibly TRBD2 (6 bases). CDR1 is PRHDT and CDR2 is FYEKMQ in the germline V gene (reference sequence). This CDR3 spans 14 amino acids. Trimming pared 5 bases from V and 3 bases from J, leaving 11 bases between. CDR3: CASSASGFYNEQFF. The CDR3 DNA sequence: TGTGCCAGCAGCGCAAGCGGGTTCTACAATGAGCAGTTCTTC.

About this clonotype: An end of the junction differs from the germline gene, which may be a read error. The chain has TRBV15 and TRBJ1-2; D is ambiguous. Germline-derived CDR1 and CDR2 are LNHNV and YYDKDF (reference sequence). The CDR3 covers 14 residues. The CDR3 sequence is CASSRGSVEEGYNF. In DNA form, the CDR3 reads TGCGCCAGCAGCCGAGGCAGTGTAGAGGAGGGCTACAACTTC.

The V and J genes are TRBV9 and TRBJ2-7; D is undetermined. Germline V gene sequence: CDR1 SGDLS, CDR2 YYNGEE. The CDR3 extends over 15 amino acids. The V and J ends lost 0 bases and 10 bases respectively, with 20 bases between them. CDR3 nucleotide sequence: TGTGCCAGCAGCGTAGGGGTCTCGAGAAATGAACCCCAGTACTTC. Its protein is CASSVGVSRNEPQYF.

This chain links TRBV5-4 with TRBJ1-1; 7 bases line up with TRBD1. The CDR3 contains 17 residues. Germline lookup yields CDR1 SGHNT and CDR2 YYREEE (reference sequence). Trimming cost V 2 bases and J 4 bases; bases outside gene matches: 14. The CDR3 region is CASSFTSVSGGATEAFF. CDR3 bases: TGTGCCAGCAGCTTTACTAGCGTATCAGGGGGTGCCACTGAAGCTTTCTTT.

Notes on this clonotype: A much larger clone lies one base from this, so it may be a read error. This sequence joins TRBV9 and TRBJ2-3; D gene ambiguous. Germline lookup yields CDR1 SGDLS and CDR2 YYNGEE. The CDR3 has 14 residues. DNA of the CDR3: TGTGCCAGCAGCGTAGGGTCAGATCCGCAGAATTTTGATTTT. Translated, it gives CASSVGSDPQNFDF.

The chain employs TRBV10-3 and TRBJ1-4; no definite D call. CDR1 is ENHRY, CDR2 SYGVKD, per germline. Trimming removed 2 bases from V and 0 bases from J, with 7 bases in between. CDR3 size: 15 residues. The CDR3 DNA follows: TGTGCCATCAGTGAGAAGGGTTCAACTAATGAAAAACTGTTTTTT. Translated, it gives CAISEKGSTNEKLFF.

The chain links TRBV9 to TRBJ2-3; 11 bases match TRBD2. The germline gives CDR1 SGDLS, CDR2 YYNGEE. V shed 2 bases, J shed 11 bases, and the junction held 10 bases outside the gene matches. The CDR3 is 15 amino acids. The CDR3 region is CASSVGTSGSNEQYF. The CDR3 nucleotides are TGTGCCAGCAGCGTCGGGACTAGCGGATCAAATGAGCAGTATTTT.

This clonotype was counted between two and nine times. The chain employs TRBV7-9 and TRBJ2-5; 7 nucleotides line up with TRBD1. CDR3 size: 15 residues. Germline CDR1 SEHNR, CDR2 FQNEAQ (reference sequence). V lost 0 bases, J lost 7 bases, and 8 bases stayed unmatched. The CDR3 protein is CASSLAHGTEATQYF. In DNA, the CDR3 is TGTGCCAGCAGCTTAGCCCATGGGACAGAGGCGACCCAGTACTTC.